Listed here are 14 T cell receptor beta chains from one sample, sequenced in a study of human T cells and chemical hapten exposure. TCRdb redid the calling of the RACE reads with MiXCR, one entry per CDR3 protein. The sample yields tens of thousands of distinct CDR3 sequences, about 5.5% seen once. Time point given: healthy volunteer bleed at 6 weeks. The starting material, unfractionated whole blood, was used for total RNA extraction. Sequencing input: whole blood. These receptors all come from a human donor in good health. Some clones in this sample may be carry-over from other donors' samples.

This clonotype was counted ten times or more. The rearrangement joins TRBV5-6 to TRBJ2-5, with 11 nucleotides matching TRBD1. The V gene's germline CDR1 is SGHDT and CDR2 YYEEEE. This CDR3 has 14 residues. V lost 3 bases to trimming and J lost 4 bases; unmatched junction nucleotides: 2. The CDR3 sequence: CASSWGQGGETQYF. CDR3 sequence (DNA): TGTGCCAGCAGCTGGGGACAGGGGGGAGAGACCCAGTACTTC.

This clonotype was counted many times. The CDR3 reads CATRTRGNEQFF. The CDR3 DNA reads as TGTGCCACCCGGACCCGCGGCAATGAGCAGTTCTTC. The chain uses TRBV28 and TRBJ2-1; unclear D gene. The CDR3 has 12 residues. Trimming took off 10 bases at V and 6 bases at J, with 13 bases between the two ends. Germline-derived CDR1 and CDR2 are MDHEN and SYDVKM.

By share, this clonotype counts as medium-sized. The chain uses TRBV11-2 and TRBJ2-3; D gene uncertain. Germline CDR1 SGHAT, CDR2 FQNNGV. The CDR3 is 13 amino acids. Trimming removed 3 bases from V and 2 bases from J, with 6 bases in between. CDR3 in DNA: TGTGCCAGCAGCTTTGGTTTCACAGATACGCAGTATTTT. As protein: CASSFGFTDTQYF.

This clonotype was seen ten or more times. Here the CDR3 reads CSARDSSINEQFF. DNA for the CDR3: TGCAGTGCTAGAGATAGTAGCATCAATGAGCAGTTCTTC. The V call is TRBV20-1, the J call TRBJ2-1; D uncertain. V lost 0 bases and J lost 6, with 9 bases in between. The CDR3 length is 13 residues. CDR1 and CDR2 from the germline V gene are DFQATT and SNEGSKA (reference sequence).

The chain combines TRBV18 with TRBJ1-2, with 9 bases lining up with TRBD1. This CDR3 spans 17 amino acids. Germline V gene data show CDR1 as KGHSH and CDR2 as LQKENI. V shed 3 bases, J shed 9 bases, and the junction held 17 bases outside the gene matches. The CDR3 bases are TGTGCCAGCTCACCCTCACAGGGGGCCACGGAGGGCATCCGCTACACCTTC. It encodes CASSPSQGATEGIRYTF. The variable domain in full, with the rest retrieved from reference TRBV18 and TRBJ1-2, is NAGVMQNPRHLVRRRGQEARLRCSPMKGHSHVYWYRQLPEEGLKFMVYLQKENIIDESGMPKERFSAEFPKEGPSILRIQQVVRGDSAAYFCASSPSQGATEGIRYTFGSGTRLTVV.

This clonotype was observed at least ten times. V and J are TRBV2 and TRBJ1-5; 7 bases map to TRBD1. The CDR3 is 17 amino acids. Trimming removed 7 bases from V and 6 bases from J; junction bases left unmatched: 18. CDR1 and CDR2 from the germline V gene are SNHLY and FYNNEI. CDR3 amino acids: CASTWDSSPWDGQPQHF. CDR3 bases: TGTGCCAGCACCTGGGACAGTTCCCCTTGGGACGGTCAGCCCCAGCATTTT. The full variable domain, in which reference TRBV2 and TRBJ1-5 provide the parts outside the CDR3, is EPEVTQTPSHQVTQMGQEVILRCVPISNHLYFYWYRQILGQKVEFLVSFYNNEISEKSEIFDDQFSVERPDGSNFTLKIRSTKLEDSAMYFCASTWDSSPWDGQPQHFGDGTRLSIL.

The sample holds many counts of this clonotype. V gene TRBV6-1 combines with J gene TRBJ2-3, with D possibly matching TRBD2 (6 bases). The germline CDR1 and CDR2 sequences are MNHNS and SASEGT. The germline V and J ends were trimmed by 3 bases and 4 bases, with 11 bases remaining between them. This CDR3 comprises 14 residues. The CDR3 sequence is CASSDRLVADTQYF. CDR3 nucleotide sequence: TGTGCCAGCAGTGATCGACTAGTTGCAGATACGCAGTATTTT.

Many counts were recorded for this clonotype. The chain is built from TRBV28 and TRBJ2-3; TRBD2 might be the D (6 bases). V was clipped by 7 bases and J by 3 bases, with 17 bases between them. Germline values: CDR1 MDHEN, CDR2 SYDVKM. CDR3 size: 15 residues. CDR3 in amino acids: CASTFGGAATDTQYF. The DNA for the CDR3 is TGTGCCAGCACTTTTGGAGGGGCGGCGACAGATACGCAGTATTTT.

This clonotype was picked up many times. The chain is built from TRBV5-1 and TRBJ2-2; no clear D. The V end lost 1 base, the J end lost 5 bases, and 3 bases lay between the germline ends. CDR3 length equals 12 residues. In germline, CDR1 is SGHRS, CDR2 YFSETQ. CDR3 sequence reads: CASSLTTGELFF. CDR3 bases: TGCGCCAGCAGCTTGACGACCGGGGAGCTGTTTTTT.

The sample holds a few counts of this clonotype. The CDR3 DNA reads as TGCAGTGCTCAGAGGAGGCAGAGGGATGGCTACACCTTC. Its translation is CSAQRRQRDGYTF. This chain links TRBV20-1 with TRBJ1-2; D ambiguous. CDR3 length: 13 amino acids. CDR1 is DFQATT, CDR2 SNEGSKA, per germline (reference sequence). Trimming took off 5 bases at V and 6 bases at J, with 16 bases between the two ends.

This rearrangement joins TRBV5-4 to TRBJ1-1; no firm D call. Trimming stripped 0 bases from V and 3 bases from J, with 15 bases between. This CDR3 region has 16 residues. Germline CDR1 reads SGHNT; CDR2 reads YYREEE (reference sequence). The chain's CDR3 is CASSLEVAVSDTEAFF. CDR3 in DNA: TGTGCCAGCAGCTTGGAGGTTGCAGTTTCGGACACTGAAGCTTTCTTT.

This chain connects TRBV25-1 to TRBJ1-2; maybe TRBD1 (6 bases). V was trimmed by 1 base and J by 3 bases, leaving 12 bases between them. The CDR3 spans 15 residues. CDR1 and CDR2 (germline): MGHDK, SYGVNS. The CDR3 coding sequence is TGTGCCAGCAGTGAATCGGTGGGGGCGGACTATGGCTACACCTTC. Translating it yields CASSESVGADYGYTF.

This clonotype was recorded a few times. This sequence joins TRBV30 and TRBJ1-4; possibly TRBD1 for D (6 bases). The ends were cut back, 0 bases at V and 2 bases at J, with 13 bases in the middle. Germline V gives CDR1 GTSNPN, CDR2 SVGIG (reference sequence). This CDR3 has 16 residues. The DNA for the CDR3 is TGTGCCTGGAGTGTTTCCTGGGGGGCTACTAATGAAAAACTGTTTTTT. Its translation is CAWSVSWGATNEKLFF. The full variable domain, its missing parts supplied by reference TRBV30 and TRBJ1-4, is SQTIHQWPATLVQPVGSPLSLECTVEGTSNPNLYWYRQAAGRGLQLLFYSVGIGQISSEVPQNLSASRPQDRQFILSSKKLLLSDSGFYLCAWSVSWGATNEKLFFGSGTQLSVL.

In its sample, this clonotype was seen a few times. This rearrangement joins TRBV3-1 to TRBJ1-2; D is perhaps TRBD1 (5 bases). V lost 0 bases to trimming and J lost 4 bases, with 12 bases between them. The CDR3 spans 15 residues. Germline CDR1 and CDR2: LGHDT and YNNKEL (reference sequence). CDR3 sequence (DNA): TGTGCCAGCAGCCAAGATCAAGGGACTCTCTATGGCTACACCTTC. Residues: CASSQDQGTLYGYTF.